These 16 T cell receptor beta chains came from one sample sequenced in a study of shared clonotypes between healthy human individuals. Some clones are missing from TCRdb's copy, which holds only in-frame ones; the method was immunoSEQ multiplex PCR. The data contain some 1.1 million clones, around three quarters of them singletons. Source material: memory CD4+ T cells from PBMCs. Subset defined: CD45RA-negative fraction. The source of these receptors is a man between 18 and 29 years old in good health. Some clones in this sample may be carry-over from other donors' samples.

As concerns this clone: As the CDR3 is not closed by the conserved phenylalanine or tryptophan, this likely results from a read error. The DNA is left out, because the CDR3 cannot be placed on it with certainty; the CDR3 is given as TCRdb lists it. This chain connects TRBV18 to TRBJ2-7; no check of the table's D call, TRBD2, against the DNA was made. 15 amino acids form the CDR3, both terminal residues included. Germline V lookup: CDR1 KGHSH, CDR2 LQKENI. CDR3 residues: CASSPVAGTGGLWAY.

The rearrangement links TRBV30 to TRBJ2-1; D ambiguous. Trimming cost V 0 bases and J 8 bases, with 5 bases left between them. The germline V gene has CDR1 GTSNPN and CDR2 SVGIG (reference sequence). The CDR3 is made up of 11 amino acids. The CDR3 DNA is TGTGCCTGGAGTGTATATGATGAGCAGTTCTTC. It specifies CAWSVYDEQFF.

The CDR3 here is CASSTLGEGQGTEQFF. In nucleotides, the CDR3 is TGTGCCAGCAGCACTCTTGGGGAGGGACAGGGAACAGAGCAGTTCTTC. The V gene is TRBV21-1, the J gene TRBJ2-1; TRBD1, the table's D call, was not compared with the DNA. TRBV21-1 is assigned pseudogene status. The CDR3 is made up of 16 amino acids.

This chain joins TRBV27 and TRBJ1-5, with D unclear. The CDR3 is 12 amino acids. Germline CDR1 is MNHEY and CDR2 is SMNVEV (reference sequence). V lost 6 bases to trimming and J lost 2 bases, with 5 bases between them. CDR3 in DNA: TGTGCCAGCAGCGCCGGCAATCAGCCCCAGCATTTT. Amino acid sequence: CASSAGNQPQHF.

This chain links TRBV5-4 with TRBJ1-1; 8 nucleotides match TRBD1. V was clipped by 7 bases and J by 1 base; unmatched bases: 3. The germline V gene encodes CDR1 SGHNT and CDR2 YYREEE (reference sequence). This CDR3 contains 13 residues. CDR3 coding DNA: TGTGCCAGCCGCAGGGGGCAGAACACTGAAGCTTTCTTT. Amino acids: CASRRGQNTEAFF.

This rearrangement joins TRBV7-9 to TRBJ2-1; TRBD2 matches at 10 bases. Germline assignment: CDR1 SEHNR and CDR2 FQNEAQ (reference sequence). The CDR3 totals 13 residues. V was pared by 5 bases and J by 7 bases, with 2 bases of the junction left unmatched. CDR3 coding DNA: TGTGCCAGCAGCCGGGGACTAGCGAATGAGCAGTTCTTC. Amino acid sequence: CASSRGLANEQFF.

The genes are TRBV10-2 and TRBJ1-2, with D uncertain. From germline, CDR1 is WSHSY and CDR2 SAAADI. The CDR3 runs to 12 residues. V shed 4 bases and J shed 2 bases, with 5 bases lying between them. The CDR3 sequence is CASSGENYGYTF. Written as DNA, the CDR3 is TGCGCCAGCAGTGGAGAAAACTATGGCTACACCTTC.

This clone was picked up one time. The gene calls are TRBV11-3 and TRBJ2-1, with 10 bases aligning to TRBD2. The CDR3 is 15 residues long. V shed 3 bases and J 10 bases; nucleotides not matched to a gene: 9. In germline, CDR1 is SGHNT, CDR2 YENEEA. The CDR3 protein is CASSLFGTSVGEQFF. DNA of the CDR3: TGTGCCAGCAGCTTGTTCGGGACTAGCGTCGGGGAGCAGTTCTTC.

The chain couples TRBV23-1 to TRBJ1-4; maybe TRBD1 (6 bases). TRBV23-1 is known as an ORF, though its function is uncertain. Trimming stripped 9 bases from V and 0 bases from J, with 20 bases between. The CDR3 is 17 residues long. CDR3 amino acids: CASLGGGLDATNEKLFF. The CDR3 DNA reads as TGCGCCAGTTTAGGAGGGGGGTTAGATGCAACTAATGAAAAACTGTTTTTT.

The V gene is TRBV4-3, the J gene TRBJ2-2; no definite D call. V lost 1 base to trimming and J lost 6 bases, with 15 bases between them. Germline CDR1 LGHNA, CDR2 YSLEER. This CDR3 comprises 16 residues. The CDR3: CASSQVPSNMAGELFF. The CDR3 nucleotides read TGCGCCAGCAGCCAAGTACCCTCCAACATGGCCGGGGAGCTGTTTTTT.

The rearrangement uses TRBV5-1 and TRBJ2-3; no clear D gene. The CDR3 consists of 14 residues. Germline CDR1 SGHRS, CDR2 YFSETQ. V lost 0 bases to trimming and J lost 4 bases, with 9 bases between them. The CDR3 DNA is TGCGCCAGCAGCTTGGACTGGTCGTCAGATACGCAGTATTTT. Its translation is CASSLDWSSDTQYF.

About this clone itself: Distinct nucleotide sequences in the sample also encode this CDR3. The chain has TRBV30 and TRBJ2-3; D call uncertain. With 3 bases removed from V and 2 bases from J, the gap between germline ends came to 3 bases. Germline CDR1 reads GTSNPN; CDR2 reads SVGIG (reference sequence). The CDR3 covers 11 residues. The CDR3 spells CAWSPTDTQYF. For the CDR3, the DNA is TGTGCCTGGAGCCCCACAGATACGCAGTATTTT. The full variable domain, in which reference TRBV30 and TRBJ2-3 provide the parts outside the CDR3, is SQTIHQWPATLVQPVGSPLSLECTVEGTSNPNLYWYRQAAGRGLQLLFYSVGIGQISSEVPQNLSASRPQDRQFILSSKKLLLSDSGFYLCAWSPTDTQYFGPGTRLTVL.

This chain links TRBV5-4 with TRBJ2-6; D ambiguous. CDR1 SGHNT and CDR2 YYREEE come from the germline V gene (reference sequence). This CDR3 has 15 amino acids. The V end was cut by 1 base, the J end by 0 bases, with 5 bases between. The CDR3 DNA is TGTGCCAGCAGCTTGAGGGCCTCTGGGGCCAACGTCCTGACTTTC. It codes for CASSLRASGANVLTF.

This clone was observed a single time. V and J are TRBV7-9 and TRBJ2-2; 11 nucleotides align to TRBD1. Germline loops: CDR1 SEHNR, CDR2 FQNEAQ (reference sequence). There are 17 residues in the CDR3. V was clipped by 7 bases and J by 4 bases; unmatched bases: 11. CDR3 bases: TGTGCCAGCACCTTTACTACCGGGACAGGGGGCACCGGGGAGCTGTTTTTT. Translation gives CASTFTTGTGGTGELFF.

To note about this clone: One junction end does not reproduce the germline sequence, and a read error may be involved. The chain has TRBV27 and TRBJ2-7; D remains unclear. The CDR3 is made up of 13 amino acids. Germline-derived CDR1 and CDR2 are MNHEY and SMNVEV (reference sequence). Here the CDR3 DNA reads TGTGCCAGCCGTTTGTGGGACTCCTACGAGCAGTACTTC. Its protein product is CASRLWDSYEQYF.

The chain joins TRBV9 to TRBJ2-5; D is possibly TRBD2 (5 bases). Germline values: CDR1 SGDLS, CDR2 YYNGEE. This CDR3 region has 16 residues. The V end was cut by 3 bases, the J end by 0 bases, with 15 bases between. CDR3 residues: CASSEAPRSDQETQYF. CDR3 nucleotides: TGTGCCAGCAGCGAGGCCCCCCGTAGCGACCAAGAGACCCAGTACTTC.